This TCR beta chain was observed in a study of radiotherapy plus CTLA-4 blockade in lung cancer. V gave up 2 bases and J gave up 7 bases; unmatched junction bases: 15. This CDR3 spans 18 amino acids. CDR1 is SGHVS, CDR2 FNYEAQ, per germline. Profiling relied on immunoSEQ multiplex PCR, and the TCRdb table lists in-frame clones only, not all of them. The sample shows roughly 90,000 clones, 88% of them seen only once. This TCR was recovered from a human donor with non-small cell lung cancer that progressed on radiotherapy plus ipilimumab. The sequencing here drew on peripheral blood, taken from a patient treated with radiotherapy plus ipilimumab. The chain combines TRBV7-6 with TRBJ2-2; 8 nucleotides agree with TRBD2. In DNA form, the CDR3 reads TGTGCCAGCAGCTTATATTCGCGGGAGGCGTGGAACCTCGGGGAGCTGTTTTTT. Amino acids: CASSLYSREAWNLGELFF. Supplemented by reference TRBV7-6 and TRBJ2-2, the full variable domain reads GAGVSQSPRYKVTKRGQDVALRCDPISGHVSLYWYRQALGQGPEFLTYFNYEAQQDKSGLPNDRFSAERPEGSISTLTIQRTEQRDSAMYRCASSLYSREAWNLGELFFGEGSRLTVL.